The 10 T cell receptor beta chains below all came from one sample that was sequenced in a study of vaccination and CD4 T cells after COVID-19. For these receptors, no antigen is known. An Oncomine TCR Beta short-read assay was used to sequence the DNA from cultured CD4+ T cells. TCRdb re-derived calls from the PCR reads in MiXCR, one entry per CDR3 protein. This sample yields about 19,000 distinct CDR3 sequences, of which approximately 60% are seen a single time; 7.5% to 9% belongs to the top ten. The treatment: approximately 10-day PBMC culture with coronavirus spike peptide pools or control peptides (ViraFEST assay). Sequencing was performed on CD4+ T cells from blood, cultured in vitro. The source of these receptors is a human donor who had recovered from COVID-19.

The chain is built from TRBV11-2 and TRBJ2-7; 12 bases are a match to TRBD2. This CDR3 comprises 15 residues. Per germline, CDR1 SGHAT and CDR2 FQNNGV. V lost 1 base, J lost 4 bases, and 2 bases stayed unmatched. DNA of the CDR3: TGTGCCAGCAGCTTAGCTAGCGGGAGGGTGTACGAGCAGTACTTC. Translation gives CASSLASGRVYEQYF.

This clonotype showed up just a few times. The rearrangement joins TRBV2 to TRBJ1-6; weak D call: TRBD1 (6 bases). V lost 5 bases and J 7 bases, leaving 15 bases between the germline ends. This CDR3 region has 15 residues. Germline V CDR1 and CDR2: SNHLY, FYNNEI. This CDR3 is CASSLNAGVNSPLHF. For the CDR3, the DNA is TGTGCCAGCAGTCTGAACGCAGGGGTGAATTCACCCCTCCACTTT.

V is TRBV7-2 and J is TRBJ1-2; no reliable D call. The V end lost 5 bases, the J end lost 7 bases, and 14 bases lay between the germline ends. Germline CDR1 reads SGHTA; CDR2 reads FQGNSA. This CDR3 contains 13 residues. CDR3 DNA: TGTGCCAGCAGCCCGGGCGGTCTTCGTGGCTACACCTTC. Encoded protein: CASSPGGLRGYTF.

CDR3 residues: CASSVSGQGHLGRNTEAFF. The CDR3 nucleotides read TGTGCCAGCAGCGTATCAGGACAGGGTCATCTGGGGAGGAACACTGAAGCTTTCTTT. V and J are TRBV9 and TRBJ1-1; 8 nucleotides align to TRBD1. V dropped 1 base and J dropped 1; count of bases not matched to a gene: 15. Germline CDR1 reads SGDLS; CDR2 reads YYNGEE. The CDR3 has 19 amino acids.

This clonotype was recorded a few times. The CDR3 protein is CSARDSNQPQHF. The CDR3 coding sequence is TGCAGTGCTAGAGACAGTAATCAGCCCCAGCATTTT. The chain is built from TRBV20-1 and TRBJ1-5; no clear D gene. The CDR3 has 12 residues. CDR1 DFQATT and CDR2 SNEGSKA come from the germline V gene (reference sequence). V was clipped by 0 bases and J by 4 bases, with 4 bases between them.

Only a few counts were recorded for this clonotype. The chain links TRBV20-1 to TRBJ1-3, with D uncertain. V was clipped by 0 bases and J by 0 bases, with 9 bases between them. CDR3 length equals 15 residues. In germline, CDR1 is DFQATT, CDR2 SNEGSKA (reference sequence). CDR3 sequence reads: CSAREAVLSGNTIYF. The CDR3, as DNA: TGCAGTGCTAGAGAGGCGGTTCTCTCTGGAAACACCATATATTTT.

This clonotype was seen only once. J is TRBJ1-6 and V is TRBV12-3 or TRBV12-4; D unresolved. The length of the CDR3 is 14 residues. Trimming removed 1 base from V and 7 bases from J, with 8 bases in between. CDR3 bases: TGTGCCAGCAGTTTAGGGACGGTGAATTCACCCCTCCACTTT. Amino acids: CASSLGTVNSPLHF.

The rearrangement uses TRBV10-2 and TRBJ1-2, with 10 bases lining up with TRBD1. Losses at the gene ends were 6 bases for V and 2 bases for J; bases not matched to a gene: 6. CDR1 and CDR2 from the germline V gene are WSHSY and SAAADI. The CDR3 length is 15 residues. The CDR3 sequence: CASSQGQGENYGYTF. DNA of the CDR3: TGCGCCAGCAGCCAAGGACAGGGGGAGAACTATGGCTACACCTTC.

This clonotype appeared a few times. The CDR3 region has the DNA TGCAGCGCCACAGGGGGACAGGCCCAGCATTTT. Translating gives CSATGGQAQHF. This chain links TRBV29-1 with TRBJ1-5, with 8 bases identical to TRBD1. Germline lookup yields CDR1 SQVTM and CDR2 ANQGSEA. After removal of 7 bases from V and 11 bases from J, the junction contained 7 bases not matched to a gene. The CDR3 length is 11 residues.

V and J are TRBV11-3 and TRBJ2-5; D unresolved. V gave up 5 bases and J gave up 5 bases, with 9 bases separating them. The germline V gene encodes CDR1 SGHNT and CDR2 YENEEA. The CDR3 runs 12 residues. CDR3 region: CASSPPQETQYF. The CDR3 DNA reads TGTGCCAGCAGCCCCCCTCAGGAGACCCAGTACTTC.